This TCR beta chain was recorded in a study of T cell responses to AZD1222 COVID-19 vaccine. Repertoires were generated with immunoSEQ multiplex PCR, while TCRdb's copy carries only in-frame clones and drops some. Of 150,000 to 200,000 clones in the sample, around 93% were seen once. The CDR3 runs to 17 residues. V was pared by 4 bases and J by 7 bases, with 6 bases of the junction left unmatched. Germline-derived CDR1 and CDR2 are MDHEN and SYDVKM. The table lists this clone with a count of one. As yet, its antigen is unknown. The study, taken as a whole, reports: There were mostly white British donors and more females than males, and clonal diversity was possibly underestimated. The number of AZD1222 recipients seropositive at baseline was only five or six.

V is TRBV28 and J is TRBJ2-2; 16 bases agree with TRBD2. Specimen: peripheral blood, collected on day 0 of AZD1222 vaccination. The receptor was derived from an adult in good health. The DNA for the CDR3 is TGTGCCAGCAGTTCGGGACTAGCGGGAGGGCCTAACGGGGAGCTGTTTTTT. It encodes CASSSGLAGGPNGELFF.